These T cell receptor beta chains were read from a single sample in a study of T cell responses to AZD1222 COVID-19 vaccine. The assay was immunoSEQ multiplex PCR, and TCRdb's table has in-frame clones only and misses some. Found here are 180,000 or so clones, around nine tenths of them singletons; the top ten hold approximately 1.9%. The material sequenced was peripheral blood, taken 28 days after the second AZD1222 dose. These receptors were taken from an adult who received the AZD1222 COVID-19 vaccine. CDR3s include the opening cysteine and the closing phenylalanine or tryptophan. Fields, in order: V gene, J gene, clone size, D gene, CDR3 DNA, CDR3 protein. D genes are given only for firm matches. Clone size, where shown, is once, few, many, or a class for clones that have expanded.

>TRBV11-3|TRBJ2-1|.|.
TGTGCCAGCAGCTTCCGATTCCTTGGGGACAATGAGCAGTTCTTC
CASSFRFLGDNEQFF
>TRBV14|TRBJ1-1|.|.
TGTGCCAGCAGCCAGGAGGGTGGGGATGAAGCTTTCTTT
CASSQEGGDEAFF
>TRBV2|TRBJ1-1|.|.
TGTGCCAGCAGCCTAAAGAACACTGAAGCTTTCTTT
CASSLKNTEAFF
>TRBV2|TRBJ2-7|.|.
TGTGCCAGCAGAGTTTCTGGGGCCCCGTTCGAGCAGTACTTC
CASRVSGAPFEQYF
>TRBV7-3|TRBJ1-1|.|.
TGTGCCAGCAGCTCGAGTCTCCTTGGGGCTGAAGCTTTCTTT
CASSSSLLGAEAFF
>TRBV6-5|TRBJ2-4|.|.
TGTGCCAGCAGCCTAGGGAACACGGCTAAAAACATTCAGTACTTC
CASSLGNTAKNIQYF
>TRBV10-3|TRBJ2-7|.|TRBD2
TGTGCCATCAGTCTTAGCGGGAGAGGTTACGAGCAGTACTTC
CAISLSGRGYEQYF
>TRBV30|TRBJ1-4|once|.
TGTGCCTGGAGCGGGGCAACTAATGAAAAACTGTTTTTT
CAWSGATNEKLFF
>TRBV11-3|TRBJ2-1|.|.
TGTGCCAGCAGCTTAGTTAACAATGAGCAGTTCTTC
CASSLVNNEQFF
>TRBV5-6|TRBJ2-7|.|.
TGTGCCAGCAGTCTTCAGGACAGCAACTACGAGCAGTACTTC
CASSLQDSNYEQYF
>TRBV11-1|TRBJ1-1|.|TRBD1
TGTGCCAGCAGGCAGGGGGGGGCCGGCACTGAAGCTTTCTTT
CASRQGGAGTEAFF
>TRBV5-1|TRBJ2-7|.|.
TGCGCCAGCAGCTTGCAGGGTTCTCCCTACGAGCAGTACTTC
CASSLQGSPYEQYF
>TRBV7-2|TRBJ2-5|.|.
TGTGCCAGCATTGTATCCCGCGACGAGACCCAGTACTTC
CASIVSRDETQYF
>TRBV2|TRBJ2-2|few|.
TGTGCCAGCAGTGATCGGGGGGCTACCGGGGAGCTGTTTTTT
CASSDRGATGELFF
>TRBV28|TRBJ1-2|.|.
TGTGCCAGCACCAGCCTATCCGGGAGCAATAACTATGGCTACACCTTC
CASTSLSGSNNYGYTF
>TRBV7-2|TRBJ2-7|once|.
TGTGCCAGCAGCTCGCAGGAGGGCTACGAGCAGTACTTC
CASSSQEGYEQYF
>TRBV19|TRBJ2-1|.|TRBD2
TGTGCCAGTAGTATAGGGAGGGCTAGCGGGAGGGCGCGGTACAATGAGCAGTTCTTC
CASSIGRASGRARYNEQFF
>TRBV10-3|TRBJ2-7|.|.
TGTGCCACCGAGGGAGGTACCTACGAGCAGTACTTC
CATEGGTYEQYF
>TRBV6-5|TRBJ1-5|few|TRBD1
TGTGCCAGCAGTAGGACAGGGGTCTGGCAGCCCCAGCATTTT
CASSRTGVWQPQHF
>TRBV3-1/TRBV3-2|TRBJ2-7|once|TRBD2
TGTGCCAGCAGCCAAGGGACTAGCGGGGGGCCTCGACTCGGGTACTTC
CASSQGTSGGPRLGYF
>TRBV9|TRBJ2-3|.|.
TGTGCCAGCAGCGTCTCGGCGGGCCAATGGGTAGATACGCAGTATTTT
CASSVSAGQWVDTQYF
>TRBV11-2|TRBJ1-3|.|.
TGTGCCAGCAGCTTAGTACAAGACGGAAACACCATATATTTT
CASSLVQDGNTIYF
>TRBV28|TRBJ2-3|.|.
TGTGCCAGCAGGAGAACAGCGGTCGATACGCAGTATTTT
CASRRTAVDTQYF
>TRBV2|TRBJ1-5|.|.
TGTGCCAGCAGTGAAGAAGGGGGCAATCAGCCCCAGCATTTT
CASSEEGGNQPQHF
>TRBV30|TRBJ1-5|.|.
TGTGCCTGGGCCCCCGGTGAGGGACGTCAGCCCCAGCATTTT
CAWAPGEGRQPQHF
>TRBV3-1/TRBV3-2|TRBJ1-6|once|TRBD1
TGTGCCAGCAGCCAAGGGGCCAGGGGGTCGTCACCCCTCCACTTT
CASSQGARGSSPLHF
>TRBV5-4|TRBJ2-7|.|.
TGTGCCAGCAGCTTGGCAGGGTCGTCCGAGCAGTACTTC
CASSLAGSSEQYF
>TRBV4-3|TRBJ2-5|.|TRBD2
TGCGCCAGCAGCCCGGGACTAGCGGGGGGGGAGACCCAGTACTTC
CASSPGLAGGETQYF
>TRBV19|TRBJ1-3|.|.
TGTGCCACCGAACGACCCGGGAGGCCAGGAAACACCATATATTTT
CATERPGRPGNTIYF
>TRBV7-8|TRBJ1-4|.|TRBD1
TGTGCCAGCAGCTTAGGTCAGGGGGCCGGAACTAATGAAAAACTGTTTTTT
CASSLGQGAGTNEKLFF
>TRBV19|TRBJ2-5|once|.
TGTGCCAGTAGTACCTGGGCCCCCATGACCCAGTACTTC
CASSTWAPMTQYF
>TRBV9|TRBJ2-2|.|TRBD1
TGTGCCAGCAGCGTAACAGGGGCGGGGGAGCTGTTTTTT
CASSVTGAGELFF
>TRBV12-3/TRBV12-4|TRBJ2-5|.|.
TGTGCCAGCAGCCCCCCCGGTGAGACCCAGTACTTC
CASSPPGETQYF
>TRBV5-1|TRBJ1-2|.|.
TGCGCCAGCAGAGATGCCGATGGCAGGCCCAGGGGCGGCTACACCTTC
CASRDADGRPRGGYTF
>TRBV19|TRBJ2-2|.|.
TGTGCCAGTAGTTGGTCAACCGGGAAGAACACCGGGGAGCTGTTTTTT
CASSWSTGKNTGELFF
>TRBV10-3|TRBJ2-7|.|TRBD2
TGTGCCATCAGTGAGTCGTTGGCTAGCGGGGACTCCTACGAGCAGTACTTC
CAISESLASGDSYEQYF
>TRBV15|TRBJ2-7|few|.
TGTGCCACCAGCAGGGGGGCCGAGGGCGGGGTGACCTACGAGCAGTACTTC
CATSRGAEGGVTYEQYF
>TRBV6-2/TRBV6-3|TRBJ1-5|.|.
TGTGCCAGCAGTCCAGGGTCTATTGGGCCCCAGCATTTT
CASSPGSIGPQHF
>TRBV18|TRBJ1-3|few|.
TGTGCCAGCTCCTCGTGGAGGGGAAACACCATATATTTT
CASSSWRGNTIYF
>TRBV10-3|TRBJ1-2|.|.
TGTGCCATCAGTGAGCCGCAGGTGAACTATGGCTACACCTTC
CAISEPQVNYGYTF
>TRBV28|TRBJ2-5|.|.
TGTGCCAGCAGCGCCTACGACCGAAGACGTACGGAGACCCAGTACTTC
CASSAYDRRRTETQYF
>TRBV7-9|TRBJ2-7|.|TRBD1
TGTGCCAGCAGCCCCCGGGACAGGGTAGGGTACGAGCAGTACTTC
CASSPRDRVGYEQYF
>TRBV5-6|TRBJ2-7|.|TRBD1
TGTGCCAGCAGCCGGGACAGAAGTAGCTCCTACGAGCAGTACTTC
CASSRDRSSSYEQYF
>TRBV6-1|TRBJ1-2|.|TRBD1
TGTGCCAGCACCAGGACAGGGGAGAACTATGGCTACACCTTC
CASTRTGENYGYTF
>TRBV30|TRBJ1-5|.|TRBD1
TGTGCCTGGAGGGGACAGGTCAATCAGCCCCAGCATTTT
CAWRGQVNQPQHF
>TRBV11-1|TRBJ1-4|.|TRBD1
TGTGCCAGCAGCTCCGACAGGGGAGGGGATGAAAAACTGTTTTTT
CASSSDRGGDEKLFF
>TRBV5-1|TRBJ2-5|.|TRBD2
TGCGCCAGCAGCTTGTTCCTAGCGGGGGGTCAAGAGACCCAGTACTTC
CASSLFLAGGQETQYF
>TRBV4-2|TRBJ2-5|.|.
TGTGCCAGCAGCCCCGAGGGGCGAGGTGAGACCCAGTACTTC
CASSPEGRGETQYF
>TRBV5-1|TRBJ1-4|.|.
TGCGCCAGCAGACAGGGTGTGGATGAAAAACTGTTTTTT
CASRQGVDEKLFF
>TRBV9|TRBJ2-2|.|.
TGTGCCAGCAGCGTAGCAGCCCTAACGGACACCGGGGAGCTGTTTTTT
CASSVAALTDTGELFF
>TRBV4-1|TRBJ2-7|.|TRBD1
TGCGCCAGCAGCCAGATCCGGGACAGGGGGCCCGAGCAGTACTTC
CASSQIRDRGPEQYF
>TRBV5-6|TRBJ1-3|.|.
TGTGCCAGCAGGGTCGAGGGCAACACCATATATTTT
CASRVEGNTIYF
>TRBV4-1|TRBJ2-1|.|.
TGCGCCAGCAGCCCCAGATGGGGCTCCTACAATGAGCAGTTCTTC
CASSPRWGSYNEQFF